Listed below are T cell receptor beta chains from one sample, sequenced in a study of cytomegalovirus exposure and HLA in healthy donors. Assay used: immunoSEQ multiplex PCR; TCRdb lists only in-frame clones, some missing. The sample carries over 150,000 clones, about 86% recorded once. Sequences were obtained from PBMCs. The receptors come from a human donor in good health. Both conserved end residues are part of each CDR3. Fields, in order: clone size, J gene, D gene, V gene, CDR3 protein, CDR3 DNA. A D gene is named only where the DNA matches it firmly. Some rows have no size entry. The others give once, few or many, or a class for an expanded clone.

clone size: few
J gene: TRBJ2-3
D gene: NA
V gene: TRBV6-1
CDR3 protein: CASSEVAGASDTQYF
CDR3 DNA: TGTGCCAGCAGTGAAGTTGCGGGGGCCTCAGATACGCAGTATTTT

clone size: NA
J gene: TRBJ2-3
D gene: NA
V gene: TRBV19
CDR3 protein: CASSIGLRDTQYF
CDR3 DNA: TGTGCCAGTAGTATAGGACTCAGAGATACGCAGTATTTT

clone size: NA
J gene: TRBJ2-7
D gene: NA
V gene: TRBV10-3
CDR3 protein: CAISRDSEQYF
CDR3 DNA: TGTGCCATCAGCCGGGACTCCGAGCAGTACTTC

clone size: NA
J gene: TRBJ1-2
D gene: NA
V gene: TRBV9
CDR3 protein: CASSVPSGGSNYGYTF
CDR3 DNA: TGTGCCAGCAGCGTACCCAGCGGTGGGTCCAACTATGGCTACACCTTC

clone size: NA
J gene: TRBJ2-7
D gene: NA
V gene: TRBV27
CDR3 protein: CASTQRGSSYEQYF
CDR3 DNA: TGTGCCAGCACCCAACGGGGAAGCTCCTACGAGCAGTACTTC

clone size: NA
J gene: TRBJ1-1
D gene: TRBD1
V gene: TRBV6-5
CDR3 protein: CASSAIGTAEAFF
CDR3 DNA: TGTGCCAGCAGTGCAATCGGGACAGCTGAAGCTTTCTTT

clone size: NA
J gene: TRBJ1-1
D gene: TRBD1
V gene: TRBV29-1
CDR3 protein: CSGWDSGAFF
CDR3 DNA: TGCAGCGGCTGGGACAGTGGAGCTTTCTTT

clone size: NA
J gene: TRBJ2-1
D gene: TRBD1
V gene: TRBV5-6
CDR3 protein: CASSLGDSVEQFF
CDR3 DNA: TGTGCCAGCAGCTTGGGGGACAGCGTTGAGCAGTTCTTC

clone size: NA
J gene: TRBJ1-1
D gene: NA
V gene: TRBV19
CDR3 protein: CASSAGGPGTEAFF
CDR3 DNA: TGTGCCAGTAGTGCCGGGGGGCCGGGCACTGAAGCTTTCTTT

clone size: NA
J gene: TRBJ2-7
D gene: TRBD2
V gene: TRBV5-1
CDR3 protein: CASSLPGLAGPNF
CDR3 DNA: TGCGCCAGCAGCCTACCGGGACTAGCGGGTCCTAACTTC

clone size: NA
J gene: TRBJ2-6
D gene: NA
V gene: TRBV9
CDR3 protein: CASSAPEGAGANVLTF
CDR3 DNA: TGTGCCAGCAGCGCCCCTGAGGGGGCTGGGGCCAACGTCCTGACTTTC

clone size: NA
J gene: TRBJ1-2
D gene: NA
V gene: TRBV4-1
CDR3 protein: CASSHPNGRDYGYTF
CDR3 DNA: TGCGCCAGCAGCCACCCCAACGGGAGAGACTATGGCTACACCTTC

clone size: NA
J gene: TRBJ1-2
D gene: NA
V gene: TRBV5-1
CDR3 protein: CASSLGGGATYGYTF
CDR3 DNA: TGCGCCAGCAGCTTGGGCGGGGGCGCGACCTATGGCTACACCTTC

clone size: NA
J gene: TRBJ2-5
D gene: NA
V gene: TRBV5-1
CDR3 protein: CASSLGSVETQYF
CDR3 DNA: TGCGCCAGCAGCTTGGGTTCGGTAGAGACCCAGTACTTC

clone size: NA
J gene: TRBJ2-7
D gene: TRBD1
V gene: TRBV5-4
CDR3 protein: CASSSGTGKTYEQYF
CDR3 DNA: TGTGCCAGCAGCTCAGGGACAGGTAAAACCTACGAGCAGTACTTC

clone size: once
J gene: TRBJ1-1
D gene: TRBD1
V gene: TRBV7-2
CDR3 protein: CASSLTGGWTEAFF
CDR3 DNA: TGTGCCAGCAGCCTTACAGGGGGATGGACTGAAGCTTTCTTT

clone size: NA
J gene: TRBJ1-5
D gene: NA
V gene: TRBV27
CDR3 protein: CASSLSTHGWPQHF
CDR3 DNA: TGTGCCAGCAGTTTATCGACTCATGGGTGGCCCCAGCATTTT

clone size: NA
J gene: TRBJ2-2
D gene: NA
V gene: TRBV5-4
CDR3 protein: CASSPGHTRGTGELFF
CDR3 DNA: TGTGCCAGCAGCCCCGGACATACCCGAGGCACCGGGGAGCTGTTTTTT

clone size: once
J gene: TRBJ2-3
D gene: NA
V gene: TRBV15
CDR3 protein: CATSFYRGDTQYF
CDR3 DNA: TGTGCCACCAGCTTCTACCGGGGAGATACGCAGTATTTT

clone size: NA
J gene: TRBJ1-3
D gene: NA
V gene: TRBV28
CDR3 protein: CASSLLAQGKIYF
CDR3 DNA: TGTGCCAGCAGTTTATTAGCGCAGGGGAAGATATATTTT

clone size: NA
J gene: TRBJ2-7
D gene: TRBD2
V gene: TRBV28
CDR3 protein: CASTQSGGAHEQYF
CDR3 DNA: TGTGCCAGCACCCAAAGCGGGGGGGCCCACGAGCAGTACTTC

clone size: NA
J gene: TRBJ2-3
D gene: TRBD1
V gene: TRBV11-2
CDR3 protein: CASSSTSDRTDTQYF
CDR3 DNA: TGTGCCAGCAGCTCAACCTCGGACAGGACAGATACGCAGTATTTT

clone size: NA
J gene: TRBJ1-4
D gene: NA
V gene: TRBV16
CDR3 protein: CASSQSYEKLFF
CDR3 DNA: TGTGCCAGCAGCCAATCCTATGAAAAACTGTTTTTT

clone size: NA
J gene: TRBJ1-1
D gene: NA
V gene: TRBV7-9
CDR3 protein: CASSLGPGARTEAFF
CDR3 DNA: TGTGCCAGCAGCTTAGGCCCGGGTGCGAGGACTGAAGCTTTCTTT

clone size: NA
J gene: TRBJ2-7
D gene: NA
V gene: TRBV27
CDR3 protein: CASSLYRAYEQYF
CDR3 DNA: TGTGCCAGCAGTTTGTACAGAGCCTACGAGCAGTACTTC

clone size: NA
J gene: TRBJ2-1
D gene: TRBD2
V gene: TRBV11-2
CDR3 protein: CASSSGGSGRALNEQFF
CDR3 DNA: TGTGCCAGCAGCTCTGGGGGAAGCGGGAGGGCCTTGAATGAGCAGTTCTTC